Listed below are T cell receptor beta chains from one sample, sequenced in a study of T cell responses to AZD1222 COVID-19 vaccine. Only in-frame clones appear in the TCRdb table, and some are missing; sequencing was by immunoSEQ multiplex PCR. Among over 85,000 clones, 80% to 85% were seen once, and the ten largest hold over 15%. The sequencing used peripheral blood, collected on day 0 of AZD1222 vaccination. The source is an adult in good health. Both conserved end residues are part of each CDR3. Fields, in order: V gene, D gene, J gene, clone size, CDR3 protein, CDR3 DNA. A D gene is named only where the DNA matches it firmly. Clone size is shown for a subset of rows, as once, few, many or a class of expanded clone.

v_gene: TRBV18
d_gene: TRBD1
j_gene: TRBJ1-1
abundance: -
CDR3aa: CASSPPGQQAFF
CDR3nt: TGTGCCAGCTCACCCCCGGGACAGCAAGCTTTCTTT

v_gene: TRBV5-6
d_gene: -
j_gene: TRBJ1-2
abundance: -
CDR3aa: CASSSSGGLYGYTF
CDR3nt: TGTGCCAGCAGCTCGTCCGGGGGCTTGTATGGCTACACCTTC

v_gene: TRBV27
d_gene: -
j_gene: TRBJ1-2
abundance: -
CDR3aa: CASSRYVDRKNYGYTF
CDR3nt: TGTGCCAGCAGTCGATACGTTGACCGGAAAAACTATGGCTACACCTTC

v_gene: TRBV29-1
d_gene: -
j_gene: TRBJ2-2
abundance: -
CDR3aa: CSVEARVQDTGELFF
CDR3nt: TGCAGCGTTGAGGCGCGGGTGCAGGACACCGGGGAGCTGTTTTTT

v_gene: TRBV7-2
d_gene: TRBD2
j_gene: TRBJ2-1
abundance: -
CDR3aa: CASRPSGGHEQFF
CDR3nt: TGTGCCAGCAGGCCTAGCGGGGGCCACGAGCAGTTCTTC

v_gene: TRBV28
d_gene: -
j_gene: TRBJ2-7
abundance: -
CDR3aa: CASSLAGILSYEQYF
CDR3nt: TGTGCCAGCAGTTTGGCAGGGATCTTGTCCTACGAGCAGTACTTC

v_gene: TRBV4-1
d_gene: -
j_gene: TRBJ1-4
abundance: -
CDR3aa: CASSQANNEKLFF
CDR3nt: TGCGCCAGCAGCCAAGCGAATAATGAAAAACTGTTTTTT

v_gene: TRBV7-9
d_gene: TRBD2
j_gene: TRBJ2-2
abundance: -
CDR3aa: CASSVSGRGAGELFF
CDR3nt: TGTGCCAGCAGCGTAAGCGGGAGAGGGGCCGGGGAGCTGTTTTTT

v_gene: TRBV9
d_gene: -
j_gene: TRBJ1-4
abundance: -
CDR3aa: CASSVFPDARGEKLFF
CDR3nt: TGTGCCAGCAGCGTATTTCCGGACGCTAGGGGTGAAAAACTGTTTTTT

v_gene: TRBV24-1
d_gene: TRBD1
j_gene: TRBJ1-3
abundance: -
CDR3aa: CATSDSFTGGNTIYF
CDR3nt: TGTGCCACCAGTGACTCCTTCACAGGGGGCAACACCATATATTTT

v_gene: TRBV28
d_gene: -
j_gene: TRBJ1-3
abundance: -
CDR3aa: CASSLGGSGNTIYF
CDR3nt: TGTGCCAGCAGTTTAGGTGGATCCGGAAACACCATATATTTT

v_gene: TRBV6-5
d_gene: -
j_gene: TRBJ1-6
abundance: once
CDR3aa: CASRGTEGVRSPLHF
CDR3nt: TGTGCCAGCAGAGGGACCGAGGGGGTGAGATCACCCCTCCACTTT

v_gene: TRBV9
d_gene: -
j_gene: TRBJ1-1
abundance: -
CDR3aa: CASSVVGVGTEAFF
CDR3nt: TGTGCCAGCAGCGTAGTAGGTGTGGGCACTGAAGCTTTCTTT

v_gene: TRBV5-8
d_gene: -
j_gene: TRBJ1-5
abundance: -
CDR3aa: CASSLQGGDQPQHF
CDR3nt: TGTGCCAGCAGTCTACAGGGAGGCGATCAGCCCCAGCATTTT

v_gene: TRBV29-1
d_gene: -
j_gene: TRBJ2-4
abundance: -
CDR3aa: CSVEGGTSGKNIQYF
CDR3nt: TGCAGCGTTGAAGGGGGGACCTCGGGCAAAAACATTCAGTACTTC

v_gene: TRBV21-1
d_gene: -
j_gene: TRBJ1-2
abundance: few
CDR3aa: CASTRGGGGPKRNYGYTF
CDR3nt: TGTGCCAGCACCAGAGGAGGGGGGGGCCCAAAGCGAAACTATGGCTACACCTTC

v_gene: TRBV11-3
d_gene: -
j_gene: TRBJ2-5
abundance: once
CDR3aa: CASSFGQRETQYF
CDR3nt: TGTGCCAGCAGCTTTGGACAGAGGGAGACCCAGTACTTC

v_gene: TRBV28
d_gene: -
j_gene: TRBJ2-1
abundance: -
CDR3aa: CASTRGQTYNEQFF
CDR3nt: TGTGCCAGCACCAGAGGGCAGACCTACAATGAGCAGTTCTTC

v_gene: TRBV29-1
d_gene: TRBD1
j_gene: TRBJ1-6
abundance: -
CDR3aa: CSVGTGSYNSPLHF
CDR3nt: TGCAGCGTTGGGACAGGCTCCTATAATTCACCCCTCCACTTT

v_gene: TRBV2
d_gene: -
j_gene: TRBJ1-4
abundance: -
CDR3aa: CASSDDRSNEKLFF
CDR3nt: TGTGCCAGCAGTGATGACAGAAGTAATGAAAAACTGTTTTTT

v_gene: TRBV5-4
d_gene: TRBD2
j_gene: TRBJ2-5
abundance: -
CDR3aa: CASSLFGRGLADQETQYF
CDR3nt: TGTGCCAGCAGCTTGTTCGGTCGTGGACTAGCGGATCAAGAGACCCAGTACTTC

v_gene: TRBV5-1
d_gene: TRBD1
j_gene: TRBJ2-3
abundance: -
CDR3aa: CASSLETGVADTQYF
CDR3nt: TGCGCCAGCAGCTTGGAGACAGGGGTCGCAGATACGCAGTATTTT

v_gene: TRBV7-2
d_gene: -
j_gene: TRBJ2-7
abundance: -
CDR3aa: CASSLLAGAYEQYF
CDR3nt: TGTGCCAGCAGCTTATTGGCAGGGGCCTACGAGCAGTACTTC

v_gene: TRBV18
d_gene: -
j_gene: TRBJ2-2
abundance: -
CDR3aa: CASSLRDTGELFF
CDR3nt: TGTGCCAGCTCTCTCAGGGACACCGGGGAGCTGTTTTTT

v_gene: TRBV12-5
d_gene: TRBD1
j_gene: TRBJ2-4
abundance: -
CDR3aa: CASSPGTGGNIQYF
CDR3nt: TGTGCTAGCTCTCCCGGGACAGGGGGCAACATTCAGTACTTC

v_gene: TRBV5-5
d_gene: -
j_gene: TRBJ2-5
abundance: -
CDR3aa: CASSQRTSRTETQYF
CDR3nt: TGTGCCAGCAGCCAACGAACCTCCCGCACAGAGACCCAGTACTTC

v_gene: TRBV14
d_gene: -
j_gene: TRBJ1-2
abundance: few
CDR3aa: CASSPGLGRYGYTF
CDR3nt: TGTGCCAGCAGCCCCGGACTGGGGCGGTATGGCTACACCTTC

v_gene: TRBV7-2
d_gene: -
j_gene: TRBJ1-2
abundance: -
CDR3aa: CASSPSLGLGYTF
CDR3nt: TGTGCCAGCAGCCCATCACTCGGGTTAGGCTACACCTTC

v_gene: TRBV19
d_gene: TRBD1
j_gene: TRBJ2-1
abundance: -
CDR3aa: CATQGQTGGARNEQFF
CDR3nt: TGTGCCACTCAGGGTCAGACAGGGGGGGCGAGGAATGAGCAGTTCTTC

v_gene: TRBV9
d_gene: TRBD1
j_gene: TRBJ1-2
abundance: -
CDR3aa: CASSAGQGNYGYTF
CDR3nt: TGTGCCAGCAGCGCGGGACAGGGGAACTATGGCTACACCTTC

v_gene: TRBV7-2
d_gene: TRBD1
j_gene: TRBJ1-5
abundance: -
CDR3aa: CASSTGTANQPQHF
CDR3nt: TGTGCCAGCAGCACCGGGACAGCAAATCAGCCCCAGCATTTT

v_gene: TRBV5-5
d_gene: TRBD1
j_gene: TRBJ1-1
abundance: -
CDR3aa: CASRQGGMNTEAFF
CDR3nt: TGTGCCAGCAGGCAGGGGGGCATGAACACTGAAGCTTTCTTT

v_gene: TRBV2
d_gene: TRBD1
j_gene: TRBJ1-1
abundance: few
CDR3aa: CASSSGPASSGGAFF
CDR3nt: TGTGCCAGCAGCTCAGGACCTGCATCCTCAGGGGGAGCTTTCTTT

v_gene: TRBV19
d_gene: -
j_gene: TRBJ1-5
abundance: -
CDR3aa: CASSSRGLTYQPQHF
CDR3nt: TGTGCCAGTAGTTCCAGGGGTTTAACTTATCAGCCCCAGCATTTT

v_gene: TRBV28
d_gene: -
j_gene: TRBJ1-5
abundance: -
CDR3aa: CASSITGRNQPQHF
CDR3nt: TGTGCCAGCAGTATCACAGGGCGCAATCAGCCCCAGCATTTT

v_gene: TRBV11-2
d_gene: TRBD2
j_gene: TRBJ2-1
abundance: -
CDR3aa: CASSPGGGAYNEQFF
CDR3nt: TGTGCCAGCAGCCCGGGAGGGGGGGCCTACAATGAGCAGTTCTTC

v_gene: TRBV12-5
d_gene: TRBD1
j_gene: TRBJ1-1
abundance: -
CDR3aa: CASGPDRATEAFF
CDR3nt: TGTGCTAGTGGGCCCGACAGGGCCACTGAAGCTTTCTTT

v_gene: TRBV27
d_gene: -
j_gene: TRBJ2-2
abundance: -
CDR3aa: CASSLSISGELFF
CDR3nt: TGTGCCAGCAGTTTATCGATTTCCGGGGAGCTGTTTTTT

v_gene: TRBV12-3/TRBV12-4
d_gene: -
j_gene: TRBJ2-5
abundance: few
CDR3aa: CATTGPEEETQYF
CDR3nt: TGTGCCACAACGGGACCCGAAGAAGAGACCCAGTACTTC

v_gene: TRBV19
d_gene: TRBD2
j_gene: TRBJ2-3
abundance: -
CDR3aa: CASSKLAGEKNTQYF
CDR3nt: TGTGCCAGTAGTAAACTAGCGGGAGAGAAAAATACGCAGTATTTT

v_gene: TRBV14
d_gene: -
j_gene: TRBJ2-2
abundance: -
CDR3aa: CASSQDANARNTGELFF
CDR3nt: TGTGCCAGCAGCCAAGACGCGAACGCGAGGAACACCGGGGAGCTGTTTTTT

v_gene: TRBV7-2
d_gene: -
j_gene: TRBJ2-1
abundance: -
CDR3aa: CASSLGGPAYNEQFF
CDR3nt: TGTGCCAGCAGCTTGGGCGGCCCGGCCTACAATGAGCAGTTCTTC

v_gene: TRBV5-1
d_gene: -
j_gene: TRBJ2-3
abundance: -
CDR3aa: CASSNPGGTDTQYF
CDR3nt: TGCGCCAGCAGCAACCCGGGGGGCACAGATACGCAGTATTTT

v_gene: TRBV3-1/TRBV3-2
d_gene: -
j_gene: TRBJ2-2
abundance: -
CDR3aa: CASSQGTGELFF
CDR3nt: TGTGCCAGCAGCCAGGGTACCGGGGAGCTGTTTTTT

v_gene: TRBV14
d_gene: -
j_gene: TRBJ2-7
abundance: -
CDR3aa: CASSQVGGRSSYEQYF
CDR3nt: TGTGCCAGCAGCCAAGTCGGCGGTCGTAGCTCCTACGAGCAGTACTTC

v_gene: TRBV7-2
d_gene: -
j_gene: TRBJ1-2
abundance: once
CDR3aa: CASSLSLTVGYTF
CDR3nt: TGTGCCAGCAGCTTATCATTGACAGTTGGCTACACCTTC

v_gene: TRBV12-5
d_gene: TRBD1
j_gene: TRBJ2-3
abundance: -
CDR3aa: CASGLVLGGLSTDTQYF
CDR3nt: TGTGCTAGTGGTTTGGTTCTAGGGGGCCTTAGCACAGATACGCAGTATTTT

v_gene: TRBV7-2
d_gene: -
j_gene: TRBJ1-6
abundance: -
CDR3aa: CASSLQFSSPLHF
CDR3nt: TGTGCCAGCAGCTTACAATTTTCTTCACCCCTCCACTTT

v_gene: TRBV12-3/TRBV12-4
d_gene: -
j_gene: TRBJ2-4
abundance: -
CDR3aa: CASRTVGLDIQYF
CDR3nt: TGTGCCAGCCGGACAGTTGGGTTGGACATTCAGTACTTC

v_gene: TRBV6-2/TRBV6-3
d_gene: -
j_gene: TRBJ1-1
abundance: -
CDR3aa: CASSYPDRMNTEAFF
CDR3nt: TGTGCCAGCAGTTACCCGGACAGAATGAACACTGAAGCTTTCTTT

v_gene: TRBV5-1
d_gene: -
j_gene: TRBJ1-1
abundance: -
CDR3aa: CASSFDSNTEAFF
CDR3nt: TGCGCCAGCAGCTTTGACAGTAACACTGAAGCTTTCTTT

v_gene: TRBV7-2
d_gene: -
j_gene: TRBJ1-5
abundance: -
CDR3aa: CASSGGRGNQPQHF
CDR3nt: TGTGCCAGCAGCGGGGGACGGGGCAATCAGCCCCAGCATTTT

v_gene: TRBV11-2
d_gene: -
j_gene: TRBJ1-2
abundance: -
CDR3aa: CASSSTGNYGYTF
CDR3nt: TGTGCCAGCAGCTCAACAGGGAACTATGGCTACACCTTC